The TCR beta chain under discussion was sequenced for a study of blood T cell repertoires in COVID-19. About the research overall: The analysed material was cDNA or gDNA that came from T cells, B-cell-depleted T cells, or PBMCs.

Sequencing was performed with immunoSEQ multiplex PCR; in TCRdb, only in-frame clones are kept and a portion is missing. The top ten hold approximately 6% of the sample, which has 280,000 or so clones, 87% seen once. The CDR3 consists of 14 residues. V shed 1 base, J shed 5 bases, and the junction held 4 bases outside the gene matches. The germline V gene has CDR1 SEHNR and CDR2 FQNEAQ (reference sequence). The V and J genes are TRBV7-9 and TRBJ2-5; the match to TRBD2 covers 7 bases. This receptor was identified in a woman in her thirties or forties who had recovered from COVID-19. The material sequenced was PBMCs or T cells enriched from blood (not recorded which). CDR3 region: CASSLGVGGETQYF. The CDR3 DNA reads TGTGCCAGCAGCTTAGGTGTGGGAGGGGAGACCCAGTACTTC.